This T cell receptor (beta chain) stems from a study of shared clonotypes between healthy human individuals. There are 17 residues in the CDR3. The assay was run at deep level. Here immunoSEQ multiplex PCR was the method, and the copy in TCRdb shows in-frame clones only, minus some. The sample shows roughly 2.6 million clones, approximately 90% of them seen only once. Sequencing input: naive CD4+ T cells sorted from blood. This sample's subset: CD45RA+ positively selected. The receptor was derived from a man aged 18 to 30 in good health. The chain couples TRBV21-1 to TRBJ2-7; the D call of TRBD2 is as the table states it, not checked on the DNA. TRBV21-1 is described as a pseudogene. The CDR3: CASSNPLQTSELYEQYF. In DNA, the CDR3 is TGTGCCAGCAGCAACCCGCTTCAGACTAGCGAACTCTACGAGCAGTACTTC.